Below, 21 T cell receptor beta chains from the same sample are listed, as sequenced in a study of cytomegalovirus exposure and HLA in healthy donors. The PCR used 60 Vbeta and 13 Jbeta primers. Profiling relied on immunoSEQ multiplex PCR, and the TCRdb table lists in-frame clones only, not all of them. The listing contains some 110,000 clones. The material sequenced was PBMCs. The receptor source for this set is a man in his late teens or twenties in good health and CMV-seronegative.

The rearrangement joins TRBV28 to TRBJ2-7; 9 bases fit TRBD1. Looked up from germline, CDR1 is MDHEN and CDR2 is SYDVKM. Germline trimming cut 3 bases from V and 3 bases from J; bases unmatched to any gene: 6. CDR3 length equals 15 residues. CDR3 in amino acids: CASSFGTGHIYEQYF. DNA of the CDR3: TGTGCCAGCAGTTTTGGGACAGGGCATATCTACGAGCAGTACTTC.

The chain combines TRBV6-5 with TRBJ1-3; 7 nucleotides agree with TRBD1. This CDR3 region has 16 residues. With 0 bases clipped from V and 4 bases from J, the junction kept 6 bases outside the gene matches. Germline values: CDR1 MNHEY, CDR2 SVGAGI. The CDR3 DNA reads TGTGCCAGCAGTTACTCCGGACAGGTCCCAGGAAACACCATATATTTT. Translation gives CASSYSGQVPGNTIYF.

The genes are TRBV27 and TRBJ1-6; no clear D. CDR1 and CDR2 (germline): MNHEY, SMNVEV (reference sequence). The CDR3 is 14 residues long. The V and J ends lost 8 bases and 7 bases respectively, with 15 bases between them. The DNA of the CDR3 is TGTGCCAGCGCGGTCCACAAAGGCAATTCACCCCTCCACTTT. It specifies CASAVHKGNSPLHF.

A note on this clone: The sample has other DNA sequences that encode this CDR3 too. V and J are TRBV5-1 and TRBJ2-2; D is unresolved. The CDR3 has 12 residues. V shed 4 bases and J shed 1 base, with 2 bases lying between them. Germline CDR1 reads SGHRS; CDR2 reads YFSETQ. The chain's CDR3 is CASSLNTGELFF. The CDR3, as DNA: TGCGCCAGCAGCCTGAACACCGGGGAGCTGTTTTTT.

The V and J genes are TRBV7-6 and TRBJ2-3, with a weak D call TRBD2 (6 bases). This CDR3 region has 14 residues. The V and J ends lost 5 bases and 5 bases respectively, with 14 bases between them. The germline gives CDR1 SGHVS, CDR2 FNYEAQ. Here the CDR3 DNA reads TGTGCCAGCAGCCCGGAGGGTCTCGGAGATACGCAGTATTTT. It is translated as CASSPEGLGDTQYF.

The chain combines TRBV30 with TRBJ1-2, with no clear D. Germline V gene lookup returns CDR1 GTSNPN and CDR2 SVGIG (reference sequence). V was clipped by 5 bases and J by 4 bases, with 17 bases between them. This CDR3 contains 14 residues. CDR3 DNA sequence: TGTGCCTGGGCACTGCGGCAGGCGGGCTATGGCTACACCTTC. Translation gives CAWALRQAGYGYTF. The complete variable domain, with remaining parts taken from reference TRBV30 and TRBJ1-2, reads SQTIHQWPATLVQPVGSPLSLECTVEGTSNPNLYWYRQAAGRGLQLLFYSVGIGQISSEVPQNLSASRPQDRQFILSSKKLLLSDSGFYLCAWALRQAGYGYTFGSGTRLTVV.

The V and J genes are TRBV5-1 and TRBJ2-3; 8 nucleotides agree with TRBD2. Germline CDR1 SGHRS, CDR2 YFSETQ. The CDR3 runs to 17 residues. Unmatched junction bases numbered 13, after V lost 3 bases and J lost 4 bases. CDR3 nucleotides: TGCGCCAGCAGCTCCGACCCTAGCGGGTCGAGGGCAGATACGCAGTATTTT. Translation gives CASSSDPSGSRADTQYF.

This chain joins TRBV7-9 and TRBJ2-7, with a tentative D call TRBD2 (5 bases). The V gene's germline CDR1 is SEHNR and CDR2 FQNEAQ (reference sequence). Trimming removed 5 bases from V and 0 bases from J, with 5 bases in between. This CDR3 contains 12 residues. CDR3: CASSGSSYEQYF. The CDR3 DNA sequence: TGTGCCAGCAGCGGGAGCTCCTACGAGCAGTACTTC.

The rearrangement joins TRBV7-6 to TRBJ2-2, with TRBD1 matching 9 bases. J was trimmed by 7 bases and V by 4 bases; bases with no gene match: 7. The germline V gene has CDR1 SGHVS and CDR2 FNYEAQ. The CDR3 has 15 amino acids. The CDR3 is CASSSQGQGVGELFF. The CDR3 bases are TGTGCCAGCAGCTCTCAGGGACAGGGAGTCGGGGAGCTGTTTTTT.

Concerning this clone itself: One end of the junction fails to match germline, which may point to a read error. This rearrangement joins TRBV11-2 to TRBJ2-7; TRBD2 is a possible D gene (6 bases). Looked up from germline, CDR1 is SGHAT and CDR2 is FQNNGV. This CDR3 spans 11 amino acids. The CDR3 region is CASSLDGTADF. In DNA form, the CDR3 reads TGTGCCAGCAGCTTAGACGGGACTGCCGACTTC.

In DNA form, the CDR3 reads TGCGCCAGCAGCCCGGGGGGGCGGGAATCATCCTACGAGCAGTACTTC. The encoded protein is CASSPGGRESSYEQYF. The V gene is TRBV5-1, the J gene TRBJ2-7; 8 bases match TRBD2. Trimming cost V 4 bases and J 1 base; bases outside gene matches: 10. CDR1 and CDR2 (germline): SGHRS, YFSETQ. CDR3 length: 16 residues. Using reference TRBV5-1 and TRBJ2-7 for the parts outside the CDR3, the full variable domain is KAGVTQTPRYLIKTRGQQVTLSCSPISGHRSVSWYQQTPGQGLQFLFEYFSETQRNKGNFPGRFSGRQFSNSRSEMNVSTLELGDSALYLCASSPGGRESSYEQYFGPGTRLTVT.

This chain joins TRBV4-1 and TRBJ1-1; D possibly corresponds to TRBD1 (5 bases). Trimming took off 3 bases at V and 5 bases at J, with 19 bases between the two ends. Germline CDR1 is MGHRA and CDR2 is YSYEKL. The CDR3 length is 16 residues. CDR3 coding DNA: TGCGCCAGCAGCCAGGCGGTTGGGGGACTGGGGACTGAAGCTTTCTTT. Translation gives CASSQAVGGLGTEAFF.

The CDR3: CASSRDYEQYF. As DNA, the CDR3 is TGTGCCAGCAGTCGGGACTACGAGCAGTACTTC. This chain uses TRBV2 with TRBJ2-7; perhaps TRBD2 as D (5 bases). The CDR3 runs 11 residues. Germline V gene lookup returns CDR1 SNHLY and CDR2 FYNNEI. V was cut by 5 bases and J by 3 bases, with 5 bases left in between.

The chain links TRBV10-3 to TRBJ1-4; 7 positions agree with TRBD1. The V gene's germline CDR1 is ENHRY and CDR2 SYGVKD. The CDR3 extends over 14 amino acids. After removal of 4 bases from V and 7 bases from J, the junction contained 6 bases not matched to a gene. Here the CDR3 reads CAISVGGQAEKLFF. CDR3 bases: TGTGCCATCAGTGTAGGGGGCCAGGCTGAAAAACTGTTTTTT.

The chain uses TRBV28 and TRBJ1-2; no reliable D call. CDR3 length equals 16 residues. Looked up from germline, CDR1 is MDHEN and CDR2 is SYDVKM. Trimming removed 4 bases from V and 8 bases from J, with 23 bases in between. CDR3 protein: CASSSQSVGPGQGYTF. The DNA of the CDR3 is TGTGCCAGCAGTTCACAATCGGTGGGCCCTGGGCAGGGCTACACCTTC.

The chain carries TRBV29-1 and TRBJ1-1, with D perhaps TRBD1 (5 bases). Per the germline V gene, CDR1 is SQVTM and CDR2 is ANQGSEA. The CDR3 loop spans 12 amino acids. Between the trimmed V and J ends, which lost 3 bases and 1 base, there was a span of 6 bases. CDR3 sequence (DNA): TGCAGCGTTGACAGGGCGAACACTGAAGCTTTCTTT. Translating it yields CSVDRANTEAFF.

The rearrangement uses TRBV7-8 and TRBJ1-2, with 10 bases aligning to TRBD1. Germline lookup yields CDR1 SGHVS and CDR2 FQNEAQ. CDR3 length: 14 residues. The V and J ends lost 2 bases and 7 bases, in that order; junction bases with no gene match: 4. The CDR3 DNA sequence: TGTGCCAGCAGCTTAAGCGGGGACAGGGGTGGCTACACCTTC. Amino acids: CASSLSGDRGGYTF. Combining the CDR3 with reference TRBV7-8 and TRBJ1-2 gives the whole variable domain GAGVSQSPRYKVAKRGQDVALRCDPISGHVSLFWYQQALGQGPEFLTYFQNEAQLDKSGLPSDRFFAERPEGSVSTLKIQRTQQEDSAVYLCASSLSGDRGGYTFGSGTRLTVV.

Details on this clone: Germline is not matched at one junction end, which may reflect a read error. CDR3 nucleotide sequence: TGCGCCAGCAGCCACTCACAGGCGATAAGCTCCGACAATGAGCAGTTCTTC. Translating it yields CASSHSQAISSDNEQFF. J is TRBJ2-1 and V is TRBV4-1; weak D call: TRBD1 (5 bases). CDR1 and CDR2 (germline): MGHRA, YSYEKL. The CDR3 consists of 17 residues.

This chain links TRBV7-9 with TRBJ2-7, with 11 bases lining up with TRBD1. The germline V gene encodes CDR1 SEHNR and CDR2 FQNEAQ (reference sequence). V lost 6 bases and J lost 2; bases outside the gene matches: 9. The CDR3 sequence is 16 residues long. CDR3 coding DNA: TGTGCCAGCAGTTCCTGGACAGGGGGCTACCCCTACGAGCAGTACTTC. It is translated as CASSSWTGGYPYEQYF.

This chain connects TRBV12-5 to TRBJ1-1; 8 nucleotides align to TRBD1. The CDR3 has 15 residues. After removal of 7 bases from V and 0 bases from J, the junction contained 7 bases not matched to a gene. The germline CDR1 and CDR2 sequences are LGHNT and FRNRAP. The CDR3 sequence: CASAPGQGLNTEAFF. The CDR3 nucleotides read TGTGCTAGTGCCCCCGGACAGGGACTGAACACTGAAGCTTTCTTT. Full variable domain (outside the CDR3, taken from reference TRBV12-5 and TRBJ1-1): DARVTQTPRHKVTEMGQEVTMRCQPILGHNTVFWYRQTMMQGLELLAYFRNRAPLDDSGMPKDRFSAEMPDATLATLKIQPSEPRDSAVYFCASAPGQGLNTEAFFGQGTRLTVV.

The CDR3 is CASSIKGTGPYEQYF. The CDR3 nucleotides read TGTGCCAGTAGTATCAAAGGGACAGGGCCCTACGAGCAGTACTTC. V gene TRBV19 combines with J gene TRBJ2-7, with 9 bases lining up with TRBD1. The CDR3 totals 15 residues. V was pared by 3 bases and J by 2 bases, with 5 bases of the junction left unmatched. Germline V CDR1 and CDR2: LNHDA, SQIVND (reference sequence).